Listed below are T cell receptor beta chains from one sample, sequenced in a study of blood T cell repertoires in COVID-19. Using immunoSEQ multiplex PCR, the repertoire was profiled, and TCRdb retains in-frame clones only, with some absent. This sample has approximately 270,000 clones; 91% occur once, and the top ten carry about 1.2%. Sequencing was done on a sample of PBMCs or T cells enriched from blood (not recorded which). These TCRs come from a human donor in a cohort exposed to, infected with or recovered from COVID-19 (not recorded which). The donor label of this sample is uncertain. Both conserved end residues are part of each CDR3. The D gene is left open where the match is weak. Part of the rows lack a size; the others show once, few, many or a class for expanded clones.

j_call cdr3_length d_call v_call clone_size cdr3_aa cdr3_nt
TRBJ1-1 14 TRBD1 TRBV5-4 - CASSRGQGRTEAFF TGTGCCAGCAGCAGGGGACAGGGGAGGACTGAAGCTTTCTTT
TRBJ2-1 14 - TRBV5-4 few CASSLPGLNNEQFF TGTGCCAGCAGCCTTCCGGGACTTAACAATGAGCAGTTCTTC
TRBJ1-1 17 TRBD1 TRBV7-9 - CASSRRGQGSRNTEAFF TGTGCCAGCAGCCGACGGGGACAGGGGTCGAGGAACACTGAAGCTTTCTTT
TRBJ2-7 13 TRBD1 TRBV5-5 once CASTGDWSYEQYF TGTGCCAGTACAGGGGATTGGTCCTACGAGCAGTACTTC
TRBJ1-1 13 - TRBV24-1 - CATSRSWDPGAFF TGTGCCACCAGTCGTTCATGGGATCCGGGGGCTTTCTTT
TRBJ1-2 15 - TRBV21-1 - CASSDNRNRDRGYTF TGTGCCAGCAGCGACAATCGGAACAGGGACCGTGGCTACACCTTC
TRBJ2-1 15 - TRBV27 - CASSFGPPEYNEQFF TGTGCCAGCAGTTTTGGTCCTCCCGAGTACAATGAGCAGTTCTTC
TRBJ1-2 20 - TRBV13 - CASRSQAWGVLAGANYGYTF TGTGCCAGCAGGTCCCAAGCTTGGGGCGTGCTGGCCGGAGCTAACTATGGCTACACCTTC
TRBJ1-1 14 - TRBV7-2 - CASSWTEMNTEAFF TGTGCCAGCAGCTGGACAGAGATGAACACTGAAGCTTTCTTT
TRBJ2-2 14 - TRBV10-2 - CASSGARGTGELFF TGCGCCAGCAGTGGTGCACGGGGCACCGGGGAGCTGTTTTTT
TRBJ1-1 12 - TRBV19 once CAAQGPNTEAFF TGTGCCGCCCAGGGCCCGAACACTGAAGCTTTCTTT
TRBJ1-2 13 - TRBV5-4 once CASIPPGDAGYTF TGTGCCAGCATCCCTCCGGGGGATGCTGGCTACACCTTC
TRBJ2-7 14 TRBD2 TRBV6-1 - CASSEPTSGYEQYF TGTGCCAGCAGTGAACCGACTAGCGGCTACGAGCAGTACTTC
TRBJ1-1 12 - TRBV30 - CAWSTTPGEAFF TGTGCCTGGAGTACTACCCCGGGTGAAGCTTTCTTT
TRBJ1-1 14 - TRBV2 - CASKFGLSGTEAFF TGTGCCAGCAAGTTTGGACTCTCGGGAACTGAAGCTTTCTTT
TRBJ2-7 15 TRBD2 TRBV27 - CASSRSSGGDYEQYF TGTGCCAGCAGCCGGAGTAGCGGGGGTGACTACGAGCAGTACTTC
TRBJ2-7 15 TRBD2 TRBV19 - CASRKERGSSYEQYF TGTGCCAGTAGAAAAGAGCGGGGGTCCTCCTACGAGCAGTACTTC
TRBJ1-2 14 TRBD1 TRBV9 - CASSQGDRLYGYTF TGTGCCAGCAGCCAGGGGGACAGGCTCTATGGCTACACCTTC
TRBJ1-4 15 TRBD1 TRBV11-2 - CASSLLPTGNGKLFF TGTGCCAGCAGCCTACTACCGACAGGGAATGGAAAACTGTTTTTT
TRBJ1-4 14 - TRBV5-1 - CASSLDLTNEKLFF TGCGCCAGCAGCTTGGACTTAACTAATGAAAAACTGTTTTTT
TRBJ2-3 14 TRBD1 TRBV3-1/TRBV3-2 - CASSRDRGSDTQYF TGTGCCAGCAGCCGGGACAGGGGGTCAGATACGCAGTATTTT